This TCR beta chain was recovered during a study of blood T cell repertoires in COVID-19. Study processing details: Amplified reference gene primers provided the basis for estimating nucleated cell counts. TCRdb keeps only in-frame clones here, not all; method: immunoSEQ multiplex PCR. The V and J calls and clone size are taken from that table; D and trimming were inferred from the DNA. The sample has some 70,000 clones, 86% seen once. This receptor was taken from an older woman with acute or convalescent COVID-19. The sequenced sample consisted of peripheral blood.

The CDR3: CASSLSGSSIGYTF. CDR3 coding DNA: TGTGCCAGCAGTTTGTCAGGGTCCTCTATCGGCTACACCTTC. The V gene is TRBV28, the J gene TRBJ1-2; possible D gene TRBD1, 5 bases. Looked up from germline, CDR1 is MDHEN and CDR2 is SYDVKM. Trimming left V 3 bases short and J 8 bases short, with 16 bases between. The CDR3 consists of 14 residues.